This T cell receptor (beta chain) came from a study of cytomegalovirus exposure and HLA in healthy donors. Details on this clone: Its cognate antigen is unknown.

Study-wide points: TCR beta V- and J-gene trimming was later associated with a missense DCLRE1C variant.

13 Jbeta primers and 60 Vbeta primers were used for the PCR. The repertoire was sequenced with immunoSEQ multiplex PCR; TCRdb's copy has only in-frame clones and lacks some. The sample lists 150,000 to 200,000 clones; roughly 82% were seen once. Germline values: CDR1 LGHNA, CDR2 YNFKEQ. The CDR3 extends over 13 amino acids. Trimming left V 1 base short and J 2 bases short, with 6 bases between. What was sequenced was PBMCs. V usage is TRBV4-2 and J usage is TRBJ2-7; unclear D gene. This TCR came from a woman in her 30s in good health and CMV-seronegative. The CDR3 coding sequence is TGTGCCAGCAGCCAAGGCAGGACCTACGAGCAGTACTTC. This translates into CASSQGRTYEQYF.